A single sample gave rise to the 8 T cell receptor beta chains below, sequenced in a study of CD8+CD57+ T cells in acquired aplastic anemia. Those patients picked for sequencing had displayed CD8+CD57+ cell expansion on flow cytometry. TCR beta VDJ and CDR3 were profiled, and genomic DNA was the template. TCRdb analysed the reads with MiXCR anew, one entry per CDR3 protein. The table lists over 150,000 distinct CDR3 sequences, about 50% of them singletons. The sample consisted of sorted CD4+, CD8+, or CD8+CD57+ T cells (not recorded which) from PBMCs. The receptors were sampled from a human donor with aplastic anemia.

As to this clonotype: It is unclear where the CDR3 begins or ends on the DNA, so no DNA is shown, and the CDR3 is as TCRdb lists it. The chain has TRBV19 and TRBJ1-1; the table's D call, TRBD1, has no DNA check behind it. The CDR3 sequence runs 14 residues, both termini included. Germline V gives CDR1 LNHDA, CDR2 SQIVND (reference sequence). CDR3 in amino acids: CASTSDRRNTEAFF.

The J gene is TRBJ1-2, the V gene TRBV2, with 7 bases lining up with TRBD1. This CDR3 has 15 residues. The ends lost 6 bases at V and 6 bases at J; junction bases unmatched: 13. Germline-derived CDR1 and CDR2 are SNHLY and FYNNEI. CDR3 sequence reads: CASSGHRQGGDGYTF. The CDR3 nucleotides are TGTGCCAGCAGCGGGCACCGACAGGGCGGGGATGGCTACACCTTC.

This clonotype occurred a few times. The CDR3 loop is CASSQTAYEQYF. As DNA, the CDR3 is TGTGCCAGCAGCCAAACCGCCTACGAGCAGTACTTC. The genes are TRBV7-9 and TRBJ2-7; D is unclear. The germline V gene has CDR1 SEHNR and CDR2 FQNEAQ (reference sequence). This CDR3 contains 12 residues. Trimming shortened V by 5 bases and J by 2 bases, and 7 bases separated the two germline ends.

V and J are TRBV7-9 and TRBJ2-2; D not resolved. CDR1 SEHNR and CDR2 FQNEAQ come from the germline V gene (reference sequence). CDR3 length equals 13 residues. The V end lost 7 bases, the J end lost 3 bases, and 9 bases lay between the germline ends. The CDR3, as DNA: TGTGCCAGCACCAGACTTCACACCGGGGAGCTGTTTTTT. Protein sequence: CASTRLHTGELFF.

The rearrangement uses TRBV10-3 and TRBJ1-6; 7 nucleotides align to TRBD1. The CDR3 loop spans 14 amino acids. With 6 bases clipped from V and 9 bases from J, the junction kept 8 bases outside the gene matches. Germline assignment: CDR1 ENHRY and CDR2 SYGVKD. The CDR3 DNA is TGTGCCATCAGCCGGGACAGTCAGGGTTCACCCCTCCACTTT. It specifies CAISRDSQGSPLHF.

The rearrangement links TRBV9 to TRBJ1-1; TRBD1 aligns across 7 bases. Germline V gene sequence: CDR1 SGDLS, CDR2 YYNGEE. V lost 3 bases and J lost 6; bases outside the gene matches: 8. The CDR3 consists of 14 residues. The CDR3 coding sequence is TGTGCCAGCAGCGAAGGGGGCGAAGGGGCTGAAGCTTTCTTT. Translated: CASSEGGEGAEAFF.

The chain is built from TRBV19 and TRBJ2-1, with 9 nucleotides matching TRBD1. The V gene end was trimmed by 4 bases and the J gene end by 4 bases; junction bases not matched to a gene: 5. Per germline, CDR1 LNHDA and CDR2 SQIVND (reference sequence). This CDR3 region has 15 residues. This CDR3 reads CASSSAGTGYNEQFF. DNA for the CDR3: TGTGCCAGTAGTAGTGCCGGGACAGGGTACAATGAGCAGTTCTTC.

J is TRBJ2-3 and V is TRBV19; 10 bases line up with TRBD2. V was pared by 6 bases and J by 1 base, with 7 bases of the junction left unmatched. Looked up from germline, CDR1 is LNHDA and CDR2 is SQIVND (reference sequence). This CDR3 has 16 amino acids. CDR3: CASSTGLAIGTDTQYF. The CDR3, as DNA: TGTGCCAGTAGCACGGGACTAGCGATCGGCACAGATACGCAGTATTTT.